What follows are 12 T cell receptor beta chains derived from one specimen sequenced in a study of blood T cell repertoires in COVID-19. Method: immunoSEQ multiplex PCR; TCRdb's copy keeps in-frame clones and lacks some. The sample holds hundreds of thousands of clones, 80% to 90% seen once. Sequencing was performed on PBMCs or T cells enriched from blood (not recorded which). Every receptor here comes from a woman younger than 30 who had recovered from COVID-19.

This chain's CDR3 is CASNTDREETQYF. CDR3 nucleotides: TGTGCCAGCAATACGGACAGGGAAGAGACCCAGTACTTC. The rearrangement links TRBV2 to TRBJ2-5, with 8 bases that match TRBD1. The germline V gene encodes CDR1 SNHLY and CDR2 FYNNEI. The CDR3 has 13 residues. V dropped 7 bases and J dropped 3; count of bases not matched to a gene: 4.

The chain recombines TRBV28 with TRBJ1-2; 9 bases are a match to TRBD1. J was trimmed by 1 base and V by 2 bases; bases with no gene match: 5. Germline V gene sequence: CDR1 MDHEN, CDR2 SYDVKM. The CDR3 consists of 16 residues. In DNA form, the CDR3 reads TGTGCCAGCAGTTTACAAACAGGGGGCCTTAACTATGGCTACACCTTC. Translating it yields CASSLQTGGLNYGYTF.

The chain joins TRBV5-1 to TRBJ1-1; 8 bases line up with TRBD1. Germline-derived CDR1 and CDR2 are SGHRS and YFSETQ. The length of the CDR3 is 13 residues. The V and J ends lost 6 bases and 1 base, in that order; junction bases with no gene match: 2. For the CDR3, the DNA is TGCGCCAGCACTGGACAGGGGAACACTGAAGCTTTCTTT. Its translation: CASTGQGNTEAFF.

This chain joins TRBV28 and TRBJ1-3; maybe TRBD1 (6 bases). The V gene's germline CDR1 is MDHEN and CDR2 SYDVKM. With 4 bases removed from V and 3 bases from J, the gap between germline ends came to 19 bases. The CDR3 covers 17 residues. The CDR3 loop is CASSSPAQTGFGNTIYF. CDR3 nucleotide sequence: TGTGCCAGCAGTTCCCCAGCCCAGACAGGCTTTGGAAACACCATATATTTT.

V gene TRBV2 combines with J gene TRBJ2-7, with 7 bases that match TRBD1. The trim removed 7 bases at V and 7 bases at J, leaving 10 bases unmatched. CDR1 and CDR2 from the germline V gene are SNHLY and FYNNEI. The CDR3 sequence is 13 residues long. CDR3 sequence reads: CASTGTAGGEQYF. Here the CDR3 DNA reads TGTGCCAGCACCGGGACAGCAGGCGGGGAGCAGTACTTC.

CDR3 DNA: TGTGCCAGCAGTACTGGACAGGGGGCTGAAGTTAAGGGCTACACCTTC. Amino acid sequence: CASSTGQGAEVKGYTF. The V call is TRBV5-4, the J call TRBJ1-2; TRBD1 aligns across 11 bases. The CDR3 runs 16 residues. V lost 5 bases to trimming and J lost 8 bases; unmatched junction nucleotides: 14. Germline loops: CDR1 SGHNT, CDR2 YYREEE (reference sequence).

The chain employs TRBV19 and TRBJ1-2; 9 nucleotides line up with TRBD1. With 1 base clipped from V and 6 bases from J, the junction kept 6 bases outside the gene matches. CDR1 and CDR2 from the germline V gene are LNHDA and SQIVND (reference sequence). This CDR3 has 15 residues. CDR3 protein: CASSIVTGGADGYTF. For the CDR3, the DNA is TGTGCCAGTAGTATAGTAACAGGGGGCGCCGATGGCTACACCTTC. Supplemented by reference TRBV19 and TRBJ1-2, the full variable domain reads DGGITQSPKYLFRKEGQNVTLSCEQNLNHDAMYWYRQDPGQGLRLIYYSQIVNDFQKGDIAEGYSVSREKKESFPLTVTSAQKNPTAFYLCASSIVTGGADGYTFGSGTRLTVV.

Here the CDR3 reads CASGLGGGETQYF. For the CDR3, the DNA is TGTGCTAGTGGTTTGGGAGGGGGAGAGACCCAGTACTTC. The V gene is TRBV12-5, the J gene TRBJ2-5; a weak D match, TRBD1 (6 bases). Trimming took off 1 base at V and 4 bases at J, with 7 bases between the two ends. The CDR3 has 13 amino acids. CDR1 is LGHNT, CDR2 FRNRAP, per germline.

V usage is TRBV5-1 and J usage is TRBJ1-2; 9 nucleotides match TRBD1. From germline, CDR1 is SGHRS and CDR2 YFSETQ. After removal of 5 bases from V and 6 bases from J, the junction contained 8 bases not matched to a gene. This CDR3 region has 14 residues. CDR3 sequence (DNA): TGCGCCAGCAGAAAACCGGGACAGGGAGATGGCTACACCTTC. Translating gives CASRKPGQGDGYTF. Looking up the rest from reference TRBV5-1 and TRBJ1-2 gives the full variable domain: KAGVTQTPRYLIKTRGQQVTLSCSPISGHRSVSWYQQTPGQGLQFLFEYFSETQRNKGNFPGRFSGRQFSNSRSEMNVSTLELGDSALYLCASRKPGQGDGYTFGSGTRLTVV.

This chain links TRBV7-9 with TRBJ1-5; TRBD1 aligns across 11 bases. The CDR3 contains 18 residues. After removal of 4 bases from V and 0 bases from J, the junction contained 8 bases not matched to a gene. Germline V lookup: CDR1 SEHNR, CDR2 FQNEAQ (reference sequence). For the CDR3, the DNA is TGTGCCAGCAGCTCGGACAGGGGGCAGGGATATAGCAATCAGCCCCAGCATTTT. This gives the protein CASSSDRGQGYSNQPQHF.

The chain carries TRBV4-1 and TRBJ2-1; D unresolved. Germline V gene data show CDR1 as MGHRA and CDR2 as YSYEKL. Trimming took off 2 bases at V and 6 bases at J, with 11 bases between the two ends. This CDR3 contains 14 residues. In DNA form, the CDR3 reads TGCGCCAGCAGCCAAATTCTCCAGGTCAATGAGCAGTTCTTC. It codes for CASSQILQVNEQFF.

The chain joins TRBV7-8 to TRBJ2-7; TRBD2 matches 13 bases. In germline, CDR1 is SGHVS, CDR2 FQNEAQ. J gave up 6 bases and V 5 bases, and 7 bases lay outside the gene matches. The CDR3 length is 15 residues. The DNA of the CDR3 is TGTGCCAGCAGCCTCCCGGGGACTAGCGGGGTCGAGCAGTACTTC. It yields the protein CASSLPGTSGVEQYF.